The present TCR beta chain was sequenced within a study of cytomegalovirus exposure and HLA in healthy donors. The PCR ran on 60 Vbeta and 13 Jbeta primers. Data came from immunoSEQ multiplex PCR; TCRdb stores just in-frame clones and leaves some out. Among 150,000 or so clones listed, approximately 80% were seen once. Per the germline V gene, CDR1 is SGHTA and CDR2 is FQGNSA. The CDR3 is 13 amino acids. V was pared by 5 bases and J by 10 bases, with 15 bases between. The chain links TRBV7-2 to TRBJ2-1; perhaps TRBD2 as D (6 bases). Input material: PBMCs. This receptor was taken from a woman younger than 35 in good health and CMV-seronegative. The CDR3 DNA reads TGTGCCAGCAGCCCCGGGGGAAGGGACGAGCAGTTCTTC. Translating it yields CASSPGGRDEQFF.